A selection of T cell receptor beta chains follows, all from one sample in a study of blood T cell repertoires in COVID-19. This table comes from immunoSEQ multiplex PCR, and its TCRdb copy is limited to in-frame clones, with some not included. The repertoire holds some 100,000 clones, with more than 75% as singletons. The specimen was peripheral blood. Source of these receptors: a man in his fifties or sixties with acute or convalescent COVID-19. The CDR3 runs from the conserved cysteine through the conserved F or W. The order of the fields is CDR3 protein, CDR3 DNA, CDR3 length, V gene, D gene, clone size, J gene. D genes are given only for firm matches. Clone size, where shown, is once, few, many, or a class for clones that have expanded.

CDR3: CASSESTEGWSPLHF
DNA: TGTGCCAGCAGTGAATCTACGGAGGGTTGGTCACCCCTCCACTTT
length: 15
V: TRBV6-1
D: NA
size: few
J: TRBJ1-6

CDR3: CATGDIYTDTQYF
DNA: TGTGCCACCGGGGACATTTACACAGATACGCAGTATTTT
length: 13
V: TRBV24-1
D: NA
size: few
J: TRBJ2-3

CDR3: CASSTGTGGFMDTEAFF
DNA: TGTGCCAGCAGTACTGGGACAGGGGGCTTTATGGACACTGAAGCTTTCTTT
length: 17
V: TRBV27
D: TRBD1
size: NA
J: TRBJ1-1

CDR3: CRPSSTSGRAGTGELFF
DNA: TGTCGCCCCAGCAGCACTAGCGGGAGAGCGGGGACCGGGGAGCTGTTTTTT
length: 17
V: TRBV5-4
D: TRBD2
size: once
J: TRBJ2-2

CDR3: CATSDAPGQGAIQTEAFF
DNA: TGTGCCACCAGTGATGCTCCGGGACAGGGGGCCATCCAGACTGAAGCTTTCTTT
length: 18
V: TRBV24-1
D: TRBD1
size: NA
J: TRBJ1-1

CDR3: CASSRQGMNTEAFF
DNA: TGTGCCAGCTCTCGACAGGGGATGAACACTGAAGCTTTCTTT
length: 14
V: TRBV2
D: TRBD1
size: NA
J: TRBJ1-1

CDR3: CASSLDGTGGITF
DNA: TGTGCCAGCAGCTTAGACGGGACAGGGGGCATCACCTTT
length: 13
V: TRBV11-2
D: TRBD1
size: NA
J: TRBJ1-1

CDR3: CASSSGTGGYGAGELFF
DNA: TGCGCCAGCAGCTCCGGGACAGGGGGATATGGGGCCGGGGAGCTGTTTTTT
length: 17
V: TRBV5-1
D: TRBD1
size: NA
J: TRBJ2-2

CDR3: CASSLGGEDEAFF
DNA: TGCGCCAGCAGCTTGGGTGGGGAGGATGAAGCTTTCTTT
length: 13
V: TRBV5-1
D: NA
size: NA
J: TRBJ1-1

CDR3: CASSIRQPSGANVLTF
DNA: TGTGCCAGTAGTATCCGACAGCCATCTGGGGCCAACGTCCTGACTTTC
length: 16
V: TRBV19
D: NA
size: once
J: TRBJ2-6

CDR3: CAISAGTSNQPQHF
DNA: TGTGCCATCAGTGCCGGGACAAGCAATCAGCCCCAGCATTTT
length: 14
V: TRBV10-3
D: NA
size: NA
J: TRBJ1-5

CDR3: CASSLDARFSGANVLTF
DNA: TGTGCCAGCAGCTTAGATGCGAGGTTTTCTGGGGCCAACGTCCTGACTTTC
length: 17
V: TRBV11-2
D: NA
size: NA
J: TRBJ2-6

CDR3: CAGALGQPFTGELFF
DNA: TGTGCAGGAGCCTTGGGACAGCCTTTCACCGGGGAGCTGTTTTTT
length: 15
V: TRBV7-9
D: TRBD1
size: NA
J: TRBJ2-2

CDR3: CASSDLTSRETQYF
DNA: TGTGCCAGCAGTGATTTAACTAGCCGGGAGACCCAGTACTTC
length: 14
V: TRBV6-1
D: NA
size: NA
J: TRBJ2-5

CDR3: CASSGASSVLRETQYF
DNA: TGTGCCAGCAGTGGGGCCTCTAGCGTGTTGAGAGAGACCCAGTACTTC
length: 16
V: TRBV25-1
D: NA
size: NA
J: TRBJ2-5

CDR3: CASSLEMGQTFYEQYF
DNA: TGTGCCAGCAGCTTGGAAATGGGACAGACATTCTACGAGCAGTACTTC
length: 16
V: TRBV5-6
D: TRBD1
size: NA
J: TRBJ2-7

CDR3: CASKTAGSGNTIYF
DNA: TGTGCCAGCAAAACAGCCGGCTCTGGAAACACCATATATTTT
length: 14
V: TRBV27
D: NA
size: NA
J: TRBJ1-3